This is a list of T cell receptor beta chains from one sample in a study of OX40 agonist ivuxolimab in advanced cancers. Produced via immunoSEQ multiplex PCR; TCRdb's table is partial and in-frame only. The sample carries approximately 72,000 clones, more than 65% recorded once. The material was CD4+ or CD8+ T cells sorted from blood, obtained in a trial of the OX40 agonist ivuxolimab. Receptors originate from an adult with an advanced solid tumor such as melanoma, head and neck, liver or kidney cancer. CDR3s include the opening cysteine and the closing phenylalanine or tryptophan. The D gene is left open where the match is weak. Clone size is stated in some rows and not others, as once, few, many or a class when expanded.

j_gene: TRBJ1-5; v_gene: TRBV28; d_gene: .; abundance: .; CDR3nt: TGTGCCAGCAGTTTGCCCGACGGGAGCAATCAGCCCCAGCATTTT; CDR3aa: CASSLPDGSNQPQHF
j_gene: TRBJ1-3; v_gene: TRBV28; d_gene: .; abundance: few; CDR3nt: TGTGCCAGCAGCATCCCCCCGGCTGGAAACACCATATATTTT; CDR3aa: CASSIPPAGNTIYF
j_gene: TRBJ1-5; v_gene: TRBV10-3; d_gene: .; abundance: .; CDR3nt: TGTGCCATCAGTGGTCACTCCCGGGGGGCCCAGCATTTT; CDR3aa: CAISGHSRGAQHF
j_gene: TRBJ1-2; v_gene: TRBV19; d_gene: .; abundance: .; CDR3nt: TGTGCCTGTGGAAGGGGCTATGGCTACACCTTC; CDR3aa: CACGRGYGYTF
j_gene: TRBJ2-7; v_gene: TRBV5-4; d_gene: .; abundance: .; CDR3nt: TGTGCCAGCAGCTTGGCGGCTAGCGCGTCCTACGAGCAGTACTTC; CDR3aa: CASSLAASASYEQYF
j_gene: TRBJ1-5; v_gene: TRBV27; d_gene: TRBD1; abundance: .; CDR3nt: TGTGCCAGCAGCCCCCCGGACAGGGCCTATCAGCCCCAGCATTTT; CDR3aa: CASSPPDRAYQPQHF
j_gene: TRBJ2-5; v_gene: TRBV28; d_gene: .; abundance: .; CDR3nt: TGTGCCAGCAGTTTTCTAGCAGGGGGGGGCAAAGAGACCCAGTACTTC; CDR3aa: CASSFLAGGGKETQYF
j_gene: TRBJ1-1; v_gene: TRBV27; d_gene: .; abundance: .; CDR3nt: TGTGCCAGCAGCCCCGGAGACGAGAGAAGGAACACTGAAGCTTTCTTT; CDR3aa: CASSPGDERRNTEAFF
j_gene: TRBJ1-5; v_gene: TRBV28; d_gene: .; abundance: once; CDR3nt: TGTGCCAGCAGTCCCGGGACACACAACGATCAGCCCCAGCATTTT; CDR3aa: CASSPGTHNDQPQHF
j_gene: TRBJ1-2; v_gene: TRBV5-6; d_gene: .; abundance: .; CDR3nt: TGTGCCAGCAACTCCGGTCCCTTCTATGGCTACACCTTC; CDR3aa: CASNSGPFYGYTF
j_gene: TRBJ2-6; v_gene: TRBV28; d_gene: .; abundance: .; CDR3nt: TGTGCCACTCTGGTGTCTGGGGCCAACGTCCTGACTTTC; CDR3aa: CATLVSGANVLTF
j_gene: TRBJ2-1; v_gene: TRBV5-4; d_gene: TRBD1; abundance: .; CDR3nt: TGTGCCAGCAGCCACCGGGACAGGGGCAATGAGCAGTTCTTC; CDR3aa: CASSHRDRGNEQFF
j_gene: TRBJ2-7; v_gene: TRBV27; d_gene: .; abundance: .; CDR3nt: TGTGCCAGCAGTTTGTCCCCGAGTGGGTCGGGCTCCTACGAGCAGTACTTC; CDR3aa: CASSLSPSGSGSYEQYF
j_gene: TRBJ2-3; v_gene: TRBV6-5; d_gene: .; abundance: .; CDR3nt: TGTGCCAGCCGGGACGCGACTAGCACAGATACGCAGTATTTT; CDR3aa: CASRDATSTDTQYF
j_gene: TRBJ2-2; v_gene: TRBV2; d_gene: TRBD2; abundance: .; CDR3nt: TGTGCCAGCAGTGGTAGCGGGAGAACGTGGAACGCCGGGGAGCTGTTTTTT; CDR3aa: CASSGSGRTWNAGELFF
j_gene: TRBJ1-5; v_gene: TRBV19; d_gene: .; abundance: .; CDR3nt: TGTGCCAGTACGAATAGCAATCAGCCCCAGCATTTT; CDR3aa: CASTNSNQPQHF
j_gene: TRBJ2-7; v_gene: TRBV5-8; d_gene: .; abundance: .; CDR3nt: TGTGCCAGCGCGCGCGTAAACTCCTACGAGCAGTACTTC; CDR3aa: CASARVNSYEQYF
j_gene: TRBJ2-3; v_gene: TRBV27; d_gene: TRBD1; abundance: .; CDR3nt: TGTGCCAGCTCCCGTGACAGGGTCACGGATACGCAGTATTTT; CDR3aa: CASSRDRVTDTQYF
j_gene: TRBJ1-5; v_gene: TRBV2; d_gene: .; abundance: .; CDR3nt: TGTGCCAGCAGTGCGAGGACAGGCAATCAGCCCCAGCATTTT; CDR3aa: CASSARTGNQPQHF
j_gene: TRBJ2-1; v_gene: TRBV28; d_gene: .; abundance: .; CDR3nt: TGTGCCAGCAGTTTGGTTGACAATGAGCAGTTCTTC; CDR3aa: CASSLVDNEQFF
j_gene: TRBJ1-5; v_gene: TRBV7-9; d_gene: .; abundance: .; CDR3nt: TGTGCCAGCAGCTCAGATACCCAGCCCCAGCATTTT; CDR3aa: CASSSDTQPQHF
j_gene: TRBJ2-1; v_gene: TRBV7-9; d_gene: .; abundance: .; CDR3nt: TGTGCCAGCAGCTTAACGGGGCGCAATGAGCAGTTCTTC; CDR3aa: CASSLTGRNEQFF
j_gene: TRBJ2-3; v_gene: TRBV30; d_gene: TRBD1; abundance: .; CDR3nt: TGTGCCTGGATTCCCCGGGACAGGGGGACCTATACGCAGTATTTT; CDR3aa: CAWIPRDRGTYTQYF
j_gene: TRBJ1-2; v_gene: TRBV30; d_gene: .; abundance: .; CDR3nt: TGTGCCTGGAGCGGGAGTTGGGACTATGGCTACACCTTC; CDR3aa: CAWSGSWDYGYTF
j_gene: TRBJ2-2; v_gene: TRBV6-4; d_gene: .; abundance: .; CDR3nt: TGTGCCAGCAGTGACCTGAGAGGGGGGGGCACCGGGGAGCTGTTTTTT; CDR3aa: CASSDLRGGGTGELFF
j_gene: TRBJ1-1; v_gene: TRBV11-2; d_gene: TRBD1; abundance: .; CDR3nt: TGTGCCAGCAGCGCTAGGTGGTCAGGGGGCCGTTACACTGAAGCTTTCTTT; CDR3aa: CASSARWSGGRYTEAFF
j_gene: TRBJ2-7; v_gene: TRBV29-1; d_gene: TRBD2; abundance: .; CDR3nt: TGCAGCGTTGGCGGGAGGGCCCCAGGGGAGCAGTACTTC; CDR3aa: CSVGGRAPGEQYF
j_gene: TRBJ2-1; v_gene: TRBV7-3; d_gene: TRBD1; abundance: medium-sized; CDR3nt: TGTGCCAGCAGCACCGGACAGGGGGCTGTAGAGCAGTTCTTC; CDR3aa: CASSTGQGAVEQFF
j_gene: TRBJ1-1; v_gene: TRBV19; d_gene: .; abundance: .; CDR3nt: TGTGCCAGTAGTATCTCAAAGAACACTGAAGCTTTCTTT; CDR3aa: CASSISKNTEAFF
j_gene: TRBJ2-7; v_gene: TRBV9; d_gene: .; abundance: .; CDR3nt: TGTGCCAGCAGCGTAGGAGGAGGCGCCCGGTCCCACGAGCAGTACTTC; CDR3aa: CASSVGGGARSHEQYF
j_gene: TRBJ2-1; v_gene: TRBV2; d_gene: .; abundance: .; CDR3nt: TGTGCCAGCAGTGAAGAAAGCCTAGGAAATGAGCAGTTCTTC; CDR3aa: CASSEESLGNEQFF
j_gene: TRBJ2-3; v_gene: TRBV10-3; d_gene: TRBD2; abundance: .; CDR3nt: TGTGCCATCAGTGGGGGGGCTAGCGGGAGACCAGATACGCAGTATTTT; CDR3aa: CAISGGASGRPDTQYF